Included here is one TCR beta chain sequence, with context. Its antigen is still unknown. Each CDR3 protein gets one entry after TCRdb re-called the 5' RACE reads with MiXCR. The table lists a few hundred thousand distinct CDR3 sequences, more than 20% of them singletons. The J segment lost 1 base and the V segment lost 10 bases, leaving 13 bases of the junction unmatched. The CDR3 is made up of 15 amino acids. The germline V gene encodes CDR1 SGHVS and CDR2 FQNEAQ. The sample belongs to a study of CD8 T cells in ankylosing spondylitis. Study outcomes and limitations: With a CD8+ phenotype, disease-linked clones were relatively rare in peripheral blood. Matched ankylosing spondylitis synovial fluid reportedly showed significant enrichment of disease-linked clones. A TCR beta motif of 7 to 9 highly homologous variants seemed to mark ankylosing spondylitis blood. Prior literature has documented some motif variants in synovial fluid and blood from reactive arthritis.

This receptor was obtained from a male donor with ankylosing spondylitis or in good health (not recorded which). V gene TRBV7-8 combines with J gene TRBJ2-7, with TRBD1 identical over 7 bases. Sample: blood, either unsorted or a sorted T cell fraction (not recorded which). The CDR3 reads CANRPDRDLSYEQYF. The CDR3 DNA sequence: TGTGCCAATAGGCCCGACAGGGACCTATCCTACGAGCAGTACTTC.